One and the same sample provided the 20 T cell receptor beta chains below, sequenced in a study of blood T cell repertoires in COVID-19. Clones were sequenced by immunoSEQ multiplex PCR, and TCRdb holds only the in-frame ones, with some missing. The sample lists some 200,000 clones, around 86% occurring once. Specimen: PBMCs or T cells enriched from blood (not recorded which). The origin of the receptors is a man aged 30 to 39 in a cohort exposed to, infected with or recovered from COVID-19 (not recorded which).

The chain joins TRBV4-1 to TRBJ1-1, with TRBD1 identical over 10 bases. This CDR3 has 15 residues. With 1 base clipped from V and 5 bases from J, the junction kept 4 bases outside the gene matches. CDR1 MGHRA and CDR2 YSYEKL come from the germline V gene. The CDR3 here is CASSQGQGAPTEAFF. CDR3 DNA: TGCGCCAGCAGCCAAGGACAGGGGGCGCCTACTGAAGCTTTCTTT.

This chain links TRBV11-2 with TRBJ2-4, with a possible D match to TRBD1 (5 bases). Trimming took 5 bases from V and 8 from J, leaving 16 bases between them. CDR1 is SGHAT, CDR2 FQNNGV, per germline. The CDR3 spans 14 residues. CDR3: CASSPAQGLHIQYF. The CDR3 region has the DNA TGTGCCAGCAGCCCAGCGCAGGGTCTTCACATTCAGTACTTC.

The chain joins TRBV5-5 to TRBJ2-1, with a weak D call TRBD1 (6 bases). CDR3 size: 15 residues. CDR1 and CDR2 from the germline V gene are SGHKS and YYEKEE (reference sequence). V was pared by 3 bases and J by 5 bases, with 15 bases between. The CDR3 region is CASSSHDRSDNEQFF. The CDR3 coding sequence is TGTGCCAGCAGCTCTCACGACAGGTCGGACAATGAGCAGTTCTTC.

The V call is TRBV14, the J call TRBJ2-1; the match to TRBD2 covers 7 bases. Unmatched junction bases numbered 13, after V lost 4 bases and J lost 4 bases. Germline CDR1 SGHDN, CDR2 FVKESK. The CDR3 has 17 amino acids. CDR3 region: CASSPWTSFFSYNEQFF. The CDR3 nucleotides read TGTGCCAGCAGCCCGTGGACTAGTTTCTTTTCATACAATGAGCAGTTCTTC.

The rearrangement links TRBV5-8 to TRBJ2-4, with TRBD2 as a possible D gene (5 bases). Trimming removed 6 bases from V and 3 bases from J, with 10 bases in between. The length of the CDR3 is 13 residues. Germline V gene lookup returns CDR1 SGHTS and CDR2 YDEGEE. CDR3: CASNGGGKNIQYF. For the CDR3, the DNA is TGTGCCAGCAATGGTGGAGGCAAAAACATTCAGTACTTC.

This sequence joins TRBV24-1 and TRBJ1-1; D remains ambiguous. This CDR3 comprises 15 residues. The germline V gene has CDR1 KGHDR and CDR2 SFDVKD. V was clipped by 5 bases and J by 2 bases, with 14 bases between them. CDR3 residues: CATSGWSEGNTEAFF. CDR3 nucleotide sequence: TGTGCCACCAGTGGTTGGTCAGAGGGCAACACTGAAGCTTTCTTT.

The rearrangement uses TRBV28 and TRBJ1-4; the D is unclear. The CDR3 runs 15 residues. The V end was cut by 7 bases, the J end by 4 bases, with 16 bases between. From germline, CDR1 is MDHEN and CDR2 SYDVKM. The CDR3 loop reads CASIRSQVFNEKLFF. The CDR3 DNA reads TGTGCCAGCATCCGGTCGCAGGTGTTTAATGAAAAACTGTTTTTT. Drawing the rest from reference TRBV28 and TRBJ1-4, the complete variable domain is DVKVTQSSRYLVKRTGEKVFLECVQDMDHENMFWYRQDPGLGLRLIYFSYDVKMKEKGDIPEGYSVSREKKERFSLILESASTNQTSMYLCASIRSQVFNEKLFFGSGTQLSVL.

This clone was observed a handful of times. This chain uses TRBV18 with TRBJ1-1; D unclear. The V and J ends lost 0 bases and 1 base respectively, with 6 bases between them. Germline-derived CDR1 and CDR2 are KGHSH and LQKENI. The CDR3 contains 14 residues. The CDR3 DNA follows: TGTGCCAGCTCACCACCTAACGGGAACACTGAAGCTTTCTTT. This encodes CASSPPNGNTEAFF.

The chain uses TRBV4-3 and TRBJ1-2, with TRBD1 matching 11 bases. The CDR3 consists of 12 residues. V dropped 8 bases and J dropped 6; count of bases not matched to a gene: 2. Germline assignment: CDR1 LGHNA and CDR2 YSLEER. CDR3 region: CASAGQGDGYTF. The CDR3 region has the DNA TGCGCCAGCGCGGGACAGGGGGATGGCTACACCTTC.

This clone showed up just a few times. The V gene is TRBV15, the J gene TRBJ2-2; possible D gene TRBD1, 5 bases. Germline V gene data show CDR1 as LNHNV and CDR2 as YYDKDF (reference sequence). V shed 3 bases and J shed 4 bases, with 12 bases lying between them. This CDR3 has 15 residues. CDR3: CATSSTGIGTGELFF. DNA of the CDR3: TGTGCCACCAGCAGTACAGGAATCGGCACCGGGGAGCTGTTTTTT.

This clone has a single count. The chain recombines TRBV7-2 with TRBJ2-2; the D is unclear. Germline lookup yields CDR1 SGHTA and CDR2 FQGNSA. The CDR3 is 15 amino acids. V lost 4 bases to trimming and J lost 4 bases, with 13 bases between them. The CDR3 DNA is TGTGCCAGCAGCTCGAGACCGGGTGCCACCGGGGAGCTGTTTTTT. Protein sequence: CASSSRPGATGELFF.

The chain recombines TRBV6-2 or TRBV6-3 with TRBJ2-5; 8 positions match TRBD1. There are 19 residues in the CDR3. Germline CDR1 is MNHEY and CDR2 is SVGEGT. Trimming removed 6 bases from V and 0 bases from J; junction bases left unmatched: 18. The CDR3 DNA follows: TGTGCCAGCAGCCTAAGAAGAACAGGGGGTACCTCGTACCAAGAGACCCAGTACTTC. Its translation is CASSLRRTGGTSYQETQYF.

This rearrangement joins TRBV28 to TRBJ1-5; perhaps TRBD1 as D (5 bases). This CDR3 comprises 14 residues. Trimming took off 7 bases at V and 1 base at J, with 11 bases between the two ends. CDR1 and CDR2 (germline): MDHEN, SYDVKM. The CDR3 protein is CASTWGVSNQPQHF. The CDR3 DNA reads TGTGCCAGCACTTGGGGGGTCAGCAATCAGCCCCAGCATTTT.

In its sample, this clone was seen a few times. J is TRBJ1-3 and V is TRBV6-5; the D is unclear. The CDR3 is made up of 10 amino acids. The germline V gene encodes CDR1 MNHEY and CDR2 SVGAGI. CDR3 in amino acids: CGTAGNTIYF. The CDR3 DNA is TGTGGGACTGCTGGAAACACCATATATTTT.

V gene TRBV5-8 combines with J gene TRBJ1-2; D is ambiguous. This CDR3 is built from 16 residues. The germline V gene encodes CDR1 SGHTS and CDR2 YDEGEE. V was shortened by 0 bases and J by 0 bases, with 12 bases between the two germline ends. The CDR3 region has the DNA TGTGCCAGCAGCTTGGAGTATGGGCGCGCTAACTATGGCTACACCTTC. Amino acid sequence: CASSLEYGRANYGYTF.

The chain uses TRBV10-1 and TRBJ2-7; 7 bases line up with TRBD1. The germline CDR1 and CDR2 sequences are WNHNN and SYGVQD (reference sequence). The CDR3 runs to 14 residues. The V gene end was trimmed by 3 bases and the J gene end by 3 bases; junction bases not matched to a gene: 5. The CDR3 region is CASSESGQNYEQYF. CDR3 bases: TGCGCCAGCAGTGAATCGGGACAGAACTACGAGCAGTACTTC.

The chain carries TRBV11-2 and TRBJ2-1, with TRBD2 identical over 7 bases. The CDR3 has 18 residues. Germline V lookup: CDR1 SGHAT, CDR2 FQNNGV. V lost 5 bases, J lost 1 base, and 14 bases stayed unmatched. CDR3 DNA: TGTGCCAGCAGCACCAGGGAGGGGAGCGGGTTGTCCTACAATGAGCAGTTCTTC. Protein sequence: CASSTREGSGLSYNEQFF.

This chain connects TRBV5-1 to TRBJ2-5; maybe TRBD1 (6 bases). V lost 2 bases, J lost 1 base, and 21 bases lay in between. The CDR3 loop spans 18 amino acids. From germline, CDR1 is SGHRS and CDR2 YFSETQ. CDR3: CASSLPPRDIMFQETQYF. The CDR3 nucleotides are TGCGCCAGCAGCTTACCTCCCCGGGACATCATGTTCCAAGAGACCCAGTACTTC.

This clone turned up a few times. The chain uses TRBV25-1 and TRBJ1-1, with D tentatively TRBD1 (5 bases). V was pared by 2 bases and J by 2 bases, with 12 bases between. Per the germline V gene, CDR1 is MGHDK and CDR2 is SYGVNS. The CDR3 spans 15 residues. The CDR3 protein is CASSEPGHLNTEAFF. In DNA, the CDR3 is TGTGCCAGCAGTGAACCCGGACACCTTAACACTGAAGCTTTCTTT.

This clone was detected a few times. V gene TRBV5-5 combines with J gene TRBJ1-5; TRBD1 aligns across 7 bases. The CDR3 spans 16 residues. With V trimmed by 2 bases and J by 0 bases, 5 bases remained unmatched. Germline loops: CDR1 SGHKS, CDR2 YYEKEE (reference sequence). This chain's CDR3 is CASSLRDSYSNQPQHF. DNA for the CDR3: TGTGCCAGCAGCTTACGGGACAGCTATAGCAATCAGCCCCAGCATTTT.